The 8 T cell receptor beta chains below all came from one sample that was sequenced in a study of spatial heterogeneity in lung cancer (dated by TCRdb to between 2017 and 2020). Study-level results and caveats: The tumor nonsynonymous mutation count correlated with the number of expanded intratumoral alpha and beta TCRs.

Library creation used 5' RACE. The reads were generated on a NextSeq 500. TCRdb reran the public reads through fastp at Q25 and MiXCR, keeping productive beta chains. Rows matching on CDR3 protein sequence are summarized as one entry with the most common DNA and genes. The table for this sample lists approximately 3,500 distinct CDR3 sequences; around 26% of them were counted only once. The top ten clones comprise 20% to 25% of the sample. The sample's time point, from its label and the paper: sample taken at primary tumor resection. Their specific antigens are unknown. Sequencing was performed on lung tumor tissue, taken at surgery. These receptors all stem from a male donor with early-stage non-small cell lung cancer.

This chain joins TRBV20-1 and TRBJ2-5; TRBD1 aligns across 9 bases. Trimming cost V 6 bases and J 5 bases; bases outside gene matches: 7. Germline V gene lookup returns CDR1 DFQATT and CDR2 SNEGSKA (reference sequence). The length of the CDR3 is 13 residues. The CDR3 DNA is TGCAGTGCCAGGACAGGGGAGGGCGAGACCCAGTACTTC. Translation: CSARTGEGETQYF.

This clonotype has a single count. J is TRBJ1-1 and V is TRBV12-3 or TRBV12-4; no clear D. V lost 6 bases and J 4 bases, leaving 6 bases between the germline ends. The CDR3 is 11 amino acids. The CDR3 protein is CASRSGTEAFF. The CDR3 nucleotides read TGTGCCAGCAGATCCGGCACTGAAGCTTTCTTT.

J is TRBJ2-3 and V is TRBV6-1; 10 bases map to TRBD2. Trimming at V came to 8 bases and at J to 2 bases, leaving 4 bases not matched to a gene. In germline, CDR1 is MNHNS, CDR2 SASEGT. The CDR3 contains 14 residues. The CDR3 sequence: CASSSGGNTDTQYF. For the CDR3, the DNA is TGTGCCAGCTCTAGCGGGGGAAACACAGATACGCAGTATTTT.

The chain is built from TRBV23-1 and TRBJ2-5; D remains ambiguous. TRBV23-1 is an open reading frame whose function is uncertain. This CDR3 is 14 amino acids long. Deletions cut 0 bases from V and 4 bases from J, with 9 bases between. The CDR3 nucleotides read TGCGCCAGCAGTCAATCGAGAGTTGTAGAGACCCAGTACTTC. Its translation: CASSQSRVVETQYF.

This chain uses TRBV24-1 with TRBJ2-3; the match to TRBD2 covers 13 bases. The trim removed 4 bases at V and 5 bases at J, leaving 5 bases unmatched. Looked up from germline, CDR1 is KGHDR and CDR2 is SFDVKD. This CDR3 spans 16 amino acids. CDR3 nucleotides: TGTGCCACCAGTGACCCCGGACTAGCGGGAGAAGATACGCAGTATTTT. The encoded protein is CATSDPGLAGEDTQYF.

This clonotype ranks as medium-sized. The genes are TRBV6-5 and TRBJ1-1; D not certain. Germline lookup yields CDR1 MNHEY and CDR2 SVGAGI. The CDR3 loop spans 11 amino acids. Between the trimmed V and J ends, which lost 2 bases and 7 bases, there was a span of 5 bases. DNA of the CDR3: TGTGCCAGCAGTTACGTAGGTGAAGCTTTCTTT. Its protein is CASSYVGEAFF.

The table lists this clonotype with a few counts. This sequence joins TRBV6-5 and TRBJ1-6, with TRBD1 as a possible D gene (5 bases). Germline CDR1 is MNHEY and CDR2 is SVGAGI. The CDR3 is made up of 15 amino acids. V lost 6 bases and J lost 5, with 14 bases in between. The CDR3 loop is CASRTPGGNNSPLHF. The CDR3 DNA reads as TGTGCCAGCAGAACGCCGGGGGGAAATAATTCACCCCTCCACTTT.

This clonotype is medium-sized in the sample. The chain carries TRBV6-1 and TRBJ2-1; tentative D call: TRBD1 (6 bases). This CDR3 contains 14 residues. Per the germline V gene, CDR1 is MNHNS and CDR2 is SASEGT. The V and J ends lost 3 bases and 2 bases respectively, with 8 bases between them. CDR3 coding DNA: TGTGCCAGCAGTGACAGGGGACCCTACAATGAGCAGTTCTTC. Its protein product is CASSDRGPYNEQFF.